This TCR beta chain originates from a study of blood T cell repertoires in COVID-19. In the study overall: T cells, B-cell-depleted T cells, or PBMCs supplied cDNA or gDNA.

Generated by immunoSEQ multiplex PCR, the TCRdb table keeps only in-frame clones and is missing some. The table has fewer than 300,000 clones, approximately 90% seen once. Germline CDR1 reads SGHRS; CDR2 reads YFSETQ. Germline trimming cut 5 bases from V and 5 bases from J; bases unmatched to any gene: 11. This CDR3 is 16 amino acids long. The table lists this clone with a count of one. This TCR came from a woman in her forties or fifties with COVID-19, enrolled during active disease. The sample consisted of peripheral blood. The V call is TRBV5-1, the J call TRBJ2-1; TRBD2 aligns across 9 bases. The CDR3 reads CASRQSGGFLDNEQFF. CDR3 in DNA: TGCGCCAGCAGACAGAGCGGGGGGTTTTTAGACAATGAGCAGTTCTTC.